A selection of T cell receptor beta chains follows, all from one sample in a study of PD-L1 blockade in urothelial cancer. Here immunoSEQ multiplex PCR was the method, and the copy in TCRdb shows in-frame clones only, minus some. This repertoire shows 120,000 or so clones, about 83% found once; its top ten account for about 2.4%. This material consisted of PBMCs, taken around atezolizumab (anti-PD-L1) treatment. Receptors originate from a man in his fifties or sixties with urothelial cancer. The CDR3 runs from the conserved cysteine through the conserved F or W. D genes are given only for firm matches. Not all rows give a size; the values are once, few, many and, for expanded clones, a class.

clone_size | d_call | j_call | v_call | cdr3_length | cdr3_aa | cdr3_nt
- | TRBD2 | TRBJ2-3 | TRBV14 | 16 | CASSQPGLAGVDTQYF | TGTGCCAGCAGCCAACCGGGACTAGCGGGAGTCGATACGCAGTATTTT
- | - | TRBJ2-1 | TRBV11-3 | 12 | CASSRGDNEQFF | TGTGCCAGCTCCAGGGGGGACAATGAGCAGTTCTTC
- | - | TRBJ2-1 | TRBV10-3 | 13 | CAIGRELNNEQFF | TGTGCCATCGGGCGGGAACTTAACAATGAGCAGTTCTTC
- | - | TRBJ1-1 | TRBV18 | 13 | CASSPEEGTEAFF | TGTGCCAGCTCACCTGAAGAGGGAACTGAAGCTTTCTTT
many | - | TRBJ1-1 | TRBV10-1 | 16 | CAIWRFQHSGNTEAFF | TGCGCCATCTGGAGATTCCAACATTCCGGAAACACTGAAGCTTTCTTT
- | - | TRBJ2-7 | TRBV6-1 | 11 | CASSPHYEQYF | TGTGCCAGCAGTCCCCACTACGAGCAGTACTTC
few | - | TRBJ2-1 | TRBV18 | 15 | CASSRIAAVDNEQFF | TGTGCCAGCTCCCGAATAGCGGCCGTAGACAATGAGCAGTTCTTC
- | TRBD1 | TRBJ2-3 | TRBV5-6 | 16 | CASSLWTGASTDTQYF | TGTGCCAGCAGCTTGTGGACAGGGGCTAGCACAGATACGCAGTATTTT
- | - | TRBJ1-5 | TRBV30 | 13 | CAWSGTRETPQHF | TGTGCCTGGAGTGGAACACGGGAAACCCCCCAGCATTTT
- | - | TRBJ2-1 | TRBV11-2 | 13 | CASSLGAQREQFF | TGTGCCAGCAGCTTAGGAGCCCAGCGGGAGCAGTTCTTC
- | TRBD2 | TRBJ2-5 | TRBV5-1 | 16 | CASSLIAGGSGETQYF | TGCGCCAGCAGCTTGATCGCGGGAGGGTCGGGAGAGACCCAGTACTTC
- | TRBD1 | TRBJ1-2 | TRBV19 | 15 | CASRKPGQETGGYTF | TGTGCCAGTAGGAAACCCGGACAGGAAACTGGTGGCTACACCTTC
- | TRBD2 | TRBJ2-5 | TRBV7-2 | 18 | CASSLVRTSGSNQETQYF | TGTGCCAGCAGCTTAGTGCGGACTAGCGGGAGTAACCAAGAGACCCAGTACTTC
- | - | TRBJ1-1 | TRBV18 | 13 | CASSGDMNTEAFF | TGTGCCAGCTCCGGGGACATGAACACTGAAGCTTTCTTT
few | - | TRBJ2-3 | TRBV5-1 | 17 | CASSLGTRGLAPDTQYF | TGCGCCAGCAGCTTGGGCACTCGGGGATTGGCCCCAGATACGCAGTATTTT
- | - | TRBJ1-2 | TRBV6-1 | 13 | CASSEKITYGYTF | TGTGCCAGCAGTGAAAAGATAACATATGGCTACACCTTC
- | - | TRBJ1-1 | TRBV5-1 | 14 | CASSMDGLNTEAFF | TGCGCCAGCAGCATGGACGGGTTGAACACTGAAGCTTTCTTT
- | - | TRBJ2-1 | TRBV10-3 | 14 | CAISGGKWNNEQFF | TGTGCCATCAGTGGAGGGAAATGGAACAATGAGCAGTTCTTC
few | - | TRBJ2-4 | TRBV29-1 | 13 | CSATTGAKNIQYF | TGCAGCGCCACAACGGGAGCCAAAAACATTCAGTACTTC
- | - | TRBJ2-4 | TRBV19 | 17 | CASSPKGSGLTKNIQYF | TGTGCCAGTAGTCCTAAGGGCAGCGGCCTGACCAAAAACATTCAGTACTTC
- | - | TRBJ2-3 | TRBV11-1 | 14 | CASSLERLTDTQYF | TGTGCCAGCAGCTTAGAGAGGTTAACAGATACGCAGTATTTT
- | TRBD1 | TRBJ2-7 | TRBV12-5 | 15 | CASGLWTGSGYEQYF | TGTGCTAGTGGTTTGTGGACAGGGTCCGGTTACGAGCAGTACTTC
- | - | TRBJ1-6 | TRBV19 | 14 | CASTKSSYNSPLHF | TGTGCCAGTACTAAGAGCTCCTATAATTCACCCCTCCACTTT
- | TRBD2 | TRBJ2-7 | TRBV11-2 | 15 | CASSLSGLATYEQYF | TGTGCCAGCAGCCTGTCAGGACTAGCAACCTACGAGCAGTACTTC
- | TRBD2 | TRBJ2-7 | TRBV11-3 | 14 | CASSPGTSPWEQYF | TGTGCCAGCAGCCCGGGGACTAGCCCGTGGGAGCAGTACTTC
- | - | TRBJ1-2 | TRBV28 | 12 | CASSSGYYGYTF | TGTGCCAGCAGTTCAGGCTACTATGGCTACACCTTC
few | - | TRBJ2-2 | TRBV19 | 16 | CASSSSGTTYTGELFF | TGTGCCAGTAGCAGTAGCGGAACAACTTACACCGGGGAGCTGTTTTTT
- | - | TRBJ2-6 | TRBV7-9 | 18 | CASSPRVGGDSGANVLTF | TGTGCCAGCAGTCCACGTGTCGGCGGGGACTCTGGGGCCAACGTCCTGACTTTC
few | TRBD1 | TRBJ1-5 | TRBV10-3 | 17 | CAISDSGTGVGSQPQHF | TGTGCCATCAGTGACTCCGGGACAGGGGTCGGGAGTCAGCCCCAGCATTTT
- | TRBD1 | TRBJ1-2 | TRBV19 | 16 | CASKKAGTGPNYGYTF | TGTGCCAGTAAGAAGGCAGGGACAGGGCCTAACTATGGCTACACCTTC
- | - | TRBJ2-6 | TRBV7-9 | 13 | CASSQGVRNVLTF | TGTGCCAGCAGTCAGGGTGTCAGGAACGTCCTGACTTTC
- | - | TRBJ2-3 | TRBV6-1 | 12 | CASAVATDTQYF | TGTGCCAGTGCAGTAGCCACAGATACGCAGTATTTT
- | TRBD2 | TRBJ2-1 | TRBV7-9 | 14 | CASSFPAGVHEQFF | TGTGCCAGCAGCTTTCCGGCGGGAGTGCATGAGCAGTTCTTC
- | - | TRBJ1-1 | TRBV5-1 | 17 | CASSLVTGISPPTEAFF | TGCGCCAGCAGCTTGGTTACAGGGATCAGCCCCCCCACTGAAGCTTTCTTT
- | TRBD2 | TRBJ2-7 | TRBV6-1 | 15 | CATGAGLAKAYEQYF | TGTGCCACCGGGGCGGGACTAGCGAAGGCCTACGAGCAGTACTTC
- | TRBD2 | TRBJ2-7 | TRBV18 | 12 | CASSPREGEQYF | TGTGCCAGCTCACCGAGGGAGGGCGAGCAGTACTTC
- | - | TRBJ2-4 | TRBV27 | 13 | CASKAVAKNIQYF | TGTGCCAGCAAGGCGGTAGCCAAAAACATTCAGTACTTC
- | - | TRBJ2-5 | TRBV4-2 | 16 | CASSQDRASAQETQYF | TGTGCCAGCAGCCAAGATAGGGCTAGCGCCCAAGAGACCCAGTACTTC
- | TRBD2 | TRBJ2-7 | TRBV30 | 16 | CAWSVPLAGARYEQYF | TGTGCCTGGAGTGTACCCCTAGCGGGAGCCCGTTACGAGCAGTACTTC
few | - | TRBJ2-1 | TRBV7-9 | 19 | CASSFSSRKNMSSYNEQFF | TGTGCCAGCAGCTTTTCGAGCCGTAAAAATATGAGCTCCTACAATGAGCAGTTCTTC
once | - | TRBJ1-3 | TRBV30 | 15 | CAWSVHTGTGNTIYF | TGTGCCTGGAGTGTACATACAGGGACGGGAAACACCATATATTTT
- | - | TRBJ2-4 | TRBV28 | 18 | CASSSSVLALLAKNIQYF | TGTGCCAGCAGTTCATCAGTCCTAGCGCTGTTAGCCAAAAACATTCAGTACTTC
- | TRBD2 | TRBJ2-7 | TRBV30 | 14 | CAWSAGTSTYEQYF | TGTGCCTGGAGTGCCGGGACTAGTACCTACGAGCAGTACTTC
- | TRBD2 | TRBJ2-2 | TRBV7-3 | 16 | CASSPSSGLNTGELFF | TGTGCCAGCAGCCCCTCTAGCGGATTGAACACCGGGGAGCTGTTTTTT
- | TRBD2 | TRBJ2-3 | TRBV9 | 16 | CASSVGLAGAIDTQYF | TGTGCCAGCAGCGTAGGACTAGCGGGAGCTATAGATACGCAGTATTTT
- | - | TRBJ2-5 | TRBV11-2 | 11 | CASSFGETQYF | TGTGCCAGCAGCTTCGGAGAGACCCAGTACTTC
- | - | TRBJ1-1 | TRBV2 | 13 | CAGKRFMNTEAFF | TGTGCCGGAAAGAGGTTCATGAACACTGAAGCTTTCTTT
- | TRBD2 | TRBJ2-7 | TRBV6-1 | 14 | CASSDGGATYEQYF | TGTGCCAGCAGTGACGGGGGGGCGACCTACGAGCAGTACTTC
once | - | TRBJ1-5 | TRBV21-1 | 14 | CASSRQGGNQPQHF | TGTGCCAGCAGCAGACAGGGTGGCAATCAGCCCCAGCATTTT
- | - | TRBJ1-2 | TRBV7-9 | 16 | CASSFQGLVGGAGYTF | TGTGCCAGCAGCTTCCAGGGACTCGTGGGGGGAGCTGGCTACACCTTC
- | - | TRBJ2-7 | TRBV5-1 | 13 | CASTTGGGHEQYF | TGCGCCAGCACTACCGGAGGGGGCCACGAGCAGTACTTC
- | TRBD2 | TRBJ2-3 | TRBV9 | 16 | CASSPPANSGRDTQYF | TGTGCCAGCAGCCCCCCAGCGAATAGCGGGAGAGATACGCAGTATTTT
- | - | TRBJ1-5 | TRBV2 | 14 | CASSLDGSNQPQHF | TGTGCCAGCAGCCTCGACGGGAGCAATCAGCCCCAGCATTTT
- | TRBD1 | TRBJ1-1 | TRBV30 | 13 | CAWRTTGVTEAFF | TGTGCCTGGAGAACTACAGGGGTCACTGAAGCTTTCTTT
- | - | TRBJ1-2 | TRBV30 | 13 | CAGNRDNYYGYTF | TGTGCCGGAAACCGGGACAACTACTATGGCTACACCTTC
- | TRBD1 | TRBJ2-1 | TRBV2 | 14 | CASSVRQGNNEQFF | TGTGCCAGCAGTGTGAGACAGGGGAACAATGAGCAGTTCTTC
once | TRBD1 | TRBJ1-5 | TRBV6-6 | 15 | CASSTGTGGGQPQHF | TGTGCCAGCAGTACGGGGACAGGGGGCGGTCAGCCCCAGCATTTT
- | - | TRBJ2-3 | TRBV19 | 15 | CASSPGQSHTDTQYF | TGTGCCAGTAGTCCCGGACAGAGCCACACAGATACGCAGTATTTT
- | - | TRBJ2-7 | TRBV5-1 | 14 | CASSLASRSYEQYF | TGCGCCAGCAGCTTGGCCTCTAGATCCTACGAGCAGTACTTC
- | TRBD2 | TRBJ2-7 | TRBV29-1 | 15 | CSVEGRREGRYEQYF | TGCAGCGTTGAAGGTAGGCGGGAGGGCCGGTACGAGCAGTACTTC